This T cell receptor (beta chain) was obtained from a study of CXCR3-negative and CXCR3-positive naive CD8 T cells. The study, taken as a whole, reports: Naive cells that were CXCR3-negative or CXCR3-positive used TRBV-TRBJ genes alike, while memory cells diverged. The authors found comparable surface CD5 between naive subsets and inferred TCR strength from TRB CDR3 properties. Whereas both naive subsets had comparably high diversity, memory CD8+ cells had much lower diversity.

Germline V CDR1 and CDR2: LNHNV, YYDKDF (reference sequence). This CDR3 spans 15 amino acids. UMI-labeled 5' RACE yielded the TRB cDNA libraries. After re-calling the 5' RACE reads, TCRdb lists one entry per CDR3 protein, DNA absent. The sample yields 40,000 to 45,000 distinct CDR3 sequences, of which the top ten take up over 12%. Of note for this clonotype: Its antigen is not identified.

V gene TRBV15 combines with J gene TRBJ2-7; the TCRdb D gene call, TRBD2, has no DNA to confirm it. Sequencing was performed on memory CD8+ T cells from blood. This clonotype was sampled from a human donor in good health. Some clones in this sample may be carry-over from other donors' samples. This CDR3 is CATSRDQGSTYEQYF.